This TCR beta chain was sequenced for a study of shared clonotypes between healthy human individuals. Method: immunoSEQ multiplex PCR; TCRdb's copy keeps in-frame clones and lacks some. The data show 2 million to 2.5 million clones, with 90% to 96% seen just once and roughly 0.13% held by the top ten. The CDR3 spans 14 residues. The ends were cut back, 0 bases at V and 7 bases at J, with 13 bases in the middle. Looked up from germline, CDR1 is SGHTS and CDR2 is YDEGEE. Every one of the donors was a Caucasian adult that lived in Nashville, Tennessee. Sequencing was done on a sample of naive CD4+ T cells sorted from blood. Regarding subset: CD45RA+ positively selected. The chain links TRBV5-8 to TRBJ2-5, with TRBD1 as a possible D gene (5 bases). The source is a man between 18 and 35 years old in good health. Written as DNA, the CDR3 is TGTGCCAGCAGCTTGGCCGTCAGGGAAGGGACCCAGTACTTC. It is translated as CASSLAVREGTQYF.